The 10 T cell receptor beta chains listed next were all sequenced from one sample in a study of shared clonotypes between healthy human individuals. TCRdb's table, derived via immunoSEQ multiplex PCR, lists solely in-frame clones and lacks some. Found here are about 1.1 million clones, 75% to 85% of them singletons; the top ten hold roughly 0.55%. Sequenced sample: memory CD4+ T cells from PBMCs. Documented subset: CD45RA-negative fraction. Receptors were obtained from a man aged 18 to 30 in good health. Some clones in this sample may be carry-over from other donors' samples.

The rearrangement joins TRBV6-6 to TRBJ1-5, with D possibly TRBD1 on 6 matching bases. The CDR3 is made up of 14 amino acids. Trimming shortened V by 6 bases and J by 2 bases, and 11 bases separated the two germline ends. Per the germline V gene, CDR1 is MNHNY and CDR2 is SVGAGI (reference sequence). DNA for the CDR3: TGTGCCAGCAGCCCTCGACAGGGCAATCAGCCCCAGCATTTT. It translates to CASSPRQGNQPQHF.

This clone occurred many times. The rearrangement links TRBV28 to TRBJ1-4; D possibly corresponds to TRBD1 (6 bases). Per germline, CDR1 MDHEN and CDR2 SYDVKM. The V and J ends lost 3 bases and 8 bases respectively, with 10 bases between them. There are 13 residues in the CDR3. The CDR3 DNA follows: TGTGCCAGCAGTTTGGGGGCAATGGAAAAACTGTTTTTT. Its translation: CASSLGAMEKLFF.

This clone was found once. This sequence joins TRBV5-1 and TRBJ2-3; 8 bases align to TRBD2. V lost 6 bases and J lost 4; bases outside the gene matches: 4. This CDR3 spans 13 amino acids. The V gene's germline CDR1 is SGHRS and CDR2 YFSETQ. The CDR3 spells CASNEREPDTQYF. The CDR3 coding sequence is TGCGCCAGCAACGAGCGGGAGCCAGATACGCAGTATTTT. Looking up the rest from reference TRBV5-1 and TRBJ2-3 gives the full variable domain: KAGVTQTPRYLIKTRGQQVTLSCSPISGHRSVSWYQQTPGQGLQFLFEYFSETQRNKGNFPGRFSGRQFSNSRSEMNVSTLELGDSALYLCASNEREPDTQYFGPGTRLTVL.

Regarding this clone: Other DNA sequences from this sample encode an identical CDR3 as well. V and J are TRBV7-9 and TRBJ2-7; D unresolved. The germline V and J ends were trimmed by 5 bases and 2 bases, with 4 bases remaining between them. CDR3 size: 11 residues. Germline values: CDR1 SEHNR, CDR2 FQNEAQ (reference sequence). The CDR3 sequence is CASSRTYEQYF. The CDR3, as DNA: TGTGCCAGCAGCCGGACCTACGAGCAGTACTTC. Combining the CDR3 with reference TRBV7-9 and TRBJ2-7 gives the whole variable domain DTGVSQNPRHKITKRGQNVTFRCDPISEHNRLYWYRQTLGQGPEFLTYFQNEAQLEKSRLLSDRFSAERPKGSFSTLEIQRTEQGDSAMYLCASSRTYEQYFGPGTRLTVT.

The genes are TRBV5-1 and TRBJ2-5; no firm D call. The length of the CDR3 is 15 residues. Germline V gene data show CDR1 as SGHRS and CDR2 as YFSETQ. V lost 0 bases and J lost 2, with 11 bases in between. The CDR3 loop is CASSLVPGYQETQYF. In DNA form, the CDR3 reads TGCGCCAGCAGCTTGGTCCCCGGATATCAAGAGACCCAGTACTTC.

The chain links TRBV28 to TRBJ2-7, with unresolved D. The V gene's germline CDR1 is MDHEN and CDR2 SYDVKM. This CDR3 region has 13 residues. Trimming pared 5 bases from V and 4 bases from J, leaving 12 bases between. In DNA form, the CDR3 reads TGTGCCAGCAGTGACGGAATGAATTACGAGCAGTACTTC. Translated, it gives CASSDGMNYEQYF.

CDR3 loop: CASSLKSASGAYEQYF. CDR3 coding DNA: TGTGCCAGCAGCTTGAAATCGGCTAGCGGGGCCTACGAGCAGTACTTC. The chain couples TRBV5-6 to TRBJ2-7; 9 positions match TRBD2. CDR3 length: 16 amino acids. The ends lost 1 base at V and 2 bases at J; junction bases unmatched: 7. Germline assignment: CDR1 SGHDT and CDR2 YYEEEE. Full variable domain (missing parts from reference TRBV5-6 and TRBJ2-7): DAGVTQSPTHLIKTRGQQVTLRCSPKSGHDTVSWYQQALGQGPQFIFQYYEEEERQRGNFPDRFSGHQFPNYSSELNVNALLLGDSALYLCASSLKSASGAYEQYFGPGTRLTVT.

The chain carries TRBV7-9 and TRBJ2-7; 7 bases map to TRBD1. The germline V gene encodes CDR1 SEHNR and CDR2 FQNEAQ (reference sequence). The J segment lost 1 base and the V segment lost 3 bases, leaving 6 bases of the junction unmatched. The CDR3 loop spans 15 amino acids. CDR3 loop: CASSLGRGRSYEQYF. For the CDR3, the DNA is TGTGCCAGCAGCTTGGGCAGGGGGAGATCCTACGAGCAGTACTTC. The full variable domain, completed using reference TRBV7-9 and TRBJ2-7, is DTGVSQNPRHKITKRGQNVTFRCDPISEHNRLYWYRQTLGQGPEFLTYFQNEAQLEKSRLLSDRFSAERPKGSFSTLEIQRTEQGDSAMYLCASSLGRGRSYEQYFGPGTRLTVT.

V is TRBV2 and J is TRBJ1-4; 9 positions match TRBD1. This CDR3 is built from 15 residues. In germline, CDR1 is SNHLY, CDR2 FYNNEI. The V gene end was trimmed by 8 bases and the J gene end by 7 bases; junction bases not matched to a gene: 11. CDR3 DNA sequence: TGTGCCAGCGGAAGGGGAGGACAGGGGCGTGAAAAACTGTTTTTT. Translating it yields CASGRGGQGREKLFF.

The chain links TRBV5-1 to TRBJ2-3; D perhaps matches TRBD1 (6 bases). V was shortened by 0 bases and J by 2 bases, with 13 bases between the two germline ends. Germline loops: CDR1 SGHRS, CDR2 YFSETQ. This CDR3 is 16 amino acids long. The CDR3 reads CASSLAPTGLTDTQYF. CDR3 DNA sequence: TGCGCCAGCAGCTTGGCTCCCACAGGGCTCACAGATACGCAGTATTTT.